One sample yielded the 21 T cell receptor beta chains listed below, sequenced in a study of CD8 T cells in Susac syndrome. The authors reverse transcribed roughly 0.5 to 1 ug RNA with random hexamers. In TCRdb, the immunoSEQ multiplex PCR reads were re-called with MiXCR into one record per CDR3 protein. The data hold around 85,000 distinct CDR3 sequences, with over 90% observed a single time. Sequencing was carried out using CD8+ T cells from PBMCs. The receptors were sampled from a human donor with Susac syndrome.

The chain employs TRBV29-1 and TRBJ1-2; no definite D call. The CDR3 runs 11 residues. V lost 2 bases, J lost 2 bases, and 3 bases lay in between. Germline V gene data show CDR1 as SQVTM and CDR2 as ANQGSEA. CDR3 sequence reads: CSVETNYGYTF. The DNA for the CDR3 is TGCAGCGTTGAAACGAACTATGGCTACACCTTC.

In DNA form, the CDR3 reads TGCAGCGTTGGGGACCTTAGGACAGGGGGCCACTATGGCTACACCTTC. This translates into CSVGDLRTGGHYGYTF. The chain employs TRBV29-1 and TRBJ1-2; 11 nucleotides align to TRBD1. The CDR3 has 16 amino acids. The V and J ends lost 4 bases and 3 bases, in that order; junction bases with no gene match: 10. The germline V gene has CDR1 SQVTM and CDR2 ANQGSEA.

This clonotype was observed a single time. This sequence joins TRBV5-4 and TRBJ2-2, with 9 bases identical to TRBD1. With V trimmed by 4 bases and J by 3 bases, 4 bases remained unmatched. This CDR3 region has 15 residues. The germline gives CDR1 SGHNT, CDR2 YYREEE (reference sequence). In DNA form, the CDR3 reads TGTGCCAGCAGCGCGGACAGGGGATACACCGGGGAGCTGTTTTTT. This sequence encodes CASSADRGYTGELFF.

The chain links TRBV4-2 to TRBJ2-3; D unclear. Trimming took off 1 base at V and 3 bases at J, with 2 bases between the two ends. This CDR3 has 12 amino acids. Looked up from germline, CDR1 is LGHNA and CDR2 is YNFKEQ. The CDR3 DNA is TGTGCCAGCAGCCAAGTAACAGATACGCAGTATTTT. Translation gives CASSQVTDTQYF.

J is TRBJ2-3 and V is TRBV29-1; possibly TRBD2 for D (6 bases). Germline V gene sequence: CDR1 SQVTM, CDR2 ANQGSEA. The CDR3 length is 13 residues. Trimming pared 6 bases from V and 0 bases from J, leaving 10 bases between. The DNA for the CDR3 is TGCAGCGTAGACGGGACTAGCACAGATACGCAGTATTTT. As protein: CSVDGTSTDTQYF.

The chain recombines TRBV27 with TRBJ2-7; maybe TRBD1 (5 bases). Germline assignment: CDR1 MNHEY and CDR2 SMNVEV (reference sequence). The CDR3 spans 15 residues. V gave up 4 bases and J gave up 1 base, with 14 bases separating them. The CDR3 protein is CASSSTTEFSYEQYF. The DNA of the CDR3 is TGTGCCAGCAGTTCGACGACAGAGTTTTCCTACGAGCAGTACTTC.

The chain is built from TRBV20-1 and TRBJ2-1; the match to TRBD2 covers 9 bases. Germline CDR1 DFQATT, CDR2 SNEGSKA (reference sequence). The CDR3 is made up of 16 amino acids. After removal of 3 bases from V and 2 bases from J, the junction contained 8 bases not matched to a gene. CDR3 DNA sequence: TGCAGTGCTAGGGACAGACTAGCGGCTACCTACAATGAGCAGTTCTTC. Protein: CSARDRLAATYNEQFF.

The chain carries TRBV27 and TRBJ2-5; 7 nucleotides align to TRBD1. This CDR3 is 15 amino acids long. Germline V gene data show CDR1 as MNHEY and CDR2 as SMNVEV (reference sequence). V shed 5 bases, J shed 9 bases, and the junction held 15 bases outside the gene matches. CDR3 nucleotide sequence: TGTGCCAGCAGTCCGATGGGACAGCTACACGAAGCCCAGTACTTC. It translates to CASSPMGQLHEAQYF.

V is TRBV6-5 and J is TRBJ1-2; D unresolved. Trimming removed 2 bases from V and 7 bases from J, with 11 bases in between. CDR1 is MNHEY and CDR2 is SVGAGI in the germline V gene. The CDR3 totals 13 residues. The CDR3 here is CASSYQSQVGYTF. The CDR3 DNA sequence: TGTGCCAGCAGTTACCAATCTCAAGTTGGCTACACCTTC.

V gene TRBV20-1 combines with J gene TRBJ2-1; D ambiguous. The CDR3 extends over 14 amino acids. V shed 1 base and J shed 9 bases, with 16 bases lying between them. CDR1 and CDR2 from the germline V gene are DFQATT and SNEGSKA (reference sequence). CDR3: CSARGLSLTVEQFF. The DNA of the CDR3 is TGCAGTGCTAGAGGCCTGTCGCTTACGGTTGAGCAGTTCTTC.

The V and J genes are TRBV6-5 and TRBJ2-5; no clear D gene. The CDR3 covers 12 residues. In germline, CDR1 is MNHEY, CDR2 SVGAGI. V was trimmed by 6 bases and J by 4 bases, leaving 9 bases between them. The CDR3 nucleotides read TGTGCCAGCAGCCCTGCAGGAGAGACCCAGTACTTC. It specifies CASSPAGETQYF.

This clonotype was seen once. This chain links TRBV27 with TRBJ1-1, with D possibly TRBD1 on 6 matching bases. The germline V and J ends were trimmed by 2 bases and 4 bases, with 14 bases remaining between them. Germline CDR1 is MNHEY and CDR2 is SMNVEV (reference sequence). This CDR3 has 15 residues. The CDR3 DNA follows: TGTGCCAGCAGTTTAATGGGCCAGGGGAGCACTGAAGCTTTCTTT. It specifies CASSLMGQGSTEAFF.

CDR3 coding DNA: TGTGCCAGCAGTCCTCGCAGCGGGATGCTGTACAATGAGCAGTTCTTC. This encodes CASSPRSGMLYNEQFF. The chain uses TRBV28 and TRBJ2-1; 7 nucleotides line up with TRBD2. The CDR3 extends over 16 amino acids. Germline-derived CDR1 and CDR2 are MDHEN and SYDVKM. With 5 bases clipped from V and 4 bases from J, the junction kept 11 bases outside the gene matches.

The V and J genes are TRBV7-9 and TRBJ2-2; 9 bases map to TRBD1. This CDR3 spans 14 amino acids. The J segment lost 7 bases and the V segment lost 8 bases, leaving 8 bases of the junction unmatched. CDR1 and CDR2 (germline): SEHNR, FQNEAQ (reference sequence). In DNA, the CDR3 is TGTGCCAGCTCACCGGGACAGGGAATCGGGGAGCTGTTTTTT. Protein sequence: CASSPGQGIGELFF.

The CDR3 DNA sequence: TGTGCCAGCAGCCTTAGCGGGAGCTCCTACAATGAGCAGTTCTTC. Protein sequence: CASSLSGSSYNEQFF. The rearrangement links TRBV27 to TRBJ2-1; 9 positions match TRBD2. The CDR3 consists of 15 residues. With 6 bases clipped from V and 0 bases from J, the junction kept 3 bases outside the gene matches. Per germline, CDR1 MNHEY and CDR2 SMNVEV (reference sequence).

This clonotype was counted a few times. The CDR3: CASSSGLASYEQYF. The CDR3 coding sequence is TGTGCCAGCAGCTCGGGACTAGCAAGCTACGAGCAGTACTTC. J is TRBJ2-7 and V is TRBV5-4, with 9 bases lining up with TRBD2. CDR1 is SGHNT, CDR2 YYREEE, per germline (reference sequence). The J segment lost 3 bases and the V segment lost 3 bases, leaving 4 bases of the junction unmatched. The CDR3 consists of 14 residues.

This chain joins TRBV19 and TRBJ2-1; no clear D gene. The germline V and J ends were trimmed by 3 bases and 4 bases, with 10 bases remaining between them. The CDR3 is 14 amino acids. Germline lookup yields CDR1 LNHDA and CDR2 SQIVND (reference sequence). The CDR3 spells CASSIPADYNEQFF. The CDR3 nucleotides are TGTGCCAGTAGTATTCCCGCTGATTACAATGAGCAGTTCTTC.

The rearrangement uses TRBV6-2 or TRBV6-3 and TRBJ2-5, with 8 nucleotides matching TRBD2. CDR1 is MNHEY, CDR2 SVGEGT, per germline. The CDR3 is 16 residues long. V trimming: 0 bases; J trimming: 5 bases; junction bases outside the gene matches: 8. The CDR3 bases are TGTGCCAGCAGTTACTCGGAGCGGGAGCCTAGGGAGACCCAGTACTTC. Amino acids: CASSYSEREPRETQYF.

V gene TRBV20-1 combines with J gene TRBJ1-1; no clear D. Between the trimmed V and J ends, which lost 3 bases and 0 bases, there was a span of 8 bases. Germline CDR1 reads DFQATT; CDR2 reads SNEGSKA (reference sequence). The CDR3 length is 13 residues. Here the CDR3 DNA reads TGCAGTGCTAGCGGGCGGATGAACACTGAAGCTTTCTTT. Translated: CSASGRMNTEAFF.

The chain uses TRBV3-1 and TRBJ2-1; 7 bases align to TRBD2. Trimming removed 5 bases from V and 8 bases from J; junction bases left unmatched: 12. Germline CDR1 and CDR2: LGHDT and YNNKEL (reference sequence). This CDR3 region has 15 residues. CDR3 DNA sequence: TGTGCCAGCAGCTCCGGGGTAGGCGGGAGAGATGAGCAGTTCTTC. Translated, it gives CASSSGVGGRDEQFF.

The V and J genes are TRBV20-1 and TRBJ2-5, with D possibly called TRBD1 or TRBD2 (6 bases each). CDR3 length: 13 residues. Between the trimmed V and J ends, which lost 5 bases and 5 bases, there was a span of 15 bases. Germline CDR1 is DFQATT and CDR2 is SNEGSKA (reference sequence). The CDR3 loop reads CSAPNEGGETQYF. DNA for the CDR3: TGCAGTGCTCCAAACGAAGGGGGGGAGACCCAGTACTTC.